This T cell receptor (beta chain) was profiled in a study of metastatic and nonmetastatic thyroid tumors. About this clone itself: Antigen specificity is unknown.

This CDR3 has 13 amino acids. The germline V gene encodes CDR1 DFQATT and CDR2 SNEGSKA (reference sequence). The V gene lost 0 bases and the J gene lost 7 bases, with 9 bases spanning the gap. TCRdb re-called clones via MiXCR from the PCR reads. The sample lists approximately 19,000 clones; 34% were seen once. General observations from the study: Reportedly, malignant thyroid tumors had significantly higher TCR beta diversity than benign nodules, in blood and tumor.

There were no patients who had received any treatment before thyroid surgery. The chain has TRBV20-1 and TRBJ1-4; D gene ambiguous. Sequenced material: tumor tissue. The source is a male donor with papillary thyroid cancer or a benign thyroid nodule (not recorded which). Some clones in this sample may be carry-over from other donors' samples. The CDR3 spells CSARETPSEKLFF. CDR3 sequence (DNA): TGCAGTGCTAGAGAGACCCCCAGTGAAAAACTGTTTTTT.